This T cell receptor (beta chain) was identified in a study of neurological immune-mediated disorders. General observations from the study: Repertoires from 18 of 34 multiple sclerosis patients grouped phylogenetically into a related-CDR3 cluster, suggesting a possible signature.

As for the cDNA, it was generated by 5'RACE with 10-nucleotide random UMIs. Via MiXCR, TCRdb re-called the 5' RACE reads, giving one row per CDR3 protein. The table has about 60,000 distinct CDR3 sequences, about 3.7% seen once. The CDR3 has 17 amino acids. Germline V lookup: CDR1 SGHAT, CDR2 FQNNGV. V was clipped by 1 base and J by 3 bases, with 18 bases between them. This clonotype was counted at least ten times. As yet, its antigen is unknown. The receptor comes from a woman aged 55-70 years with multiple sclerosis. Specimen: PBMCs. V gene TRBV11-2 combines with J gene TRBJ1-1, with TRBD1 as a possible D gene (5 bases). CDR3 sequence (DNA): TGTGCCAGCAGCTTAGGTGTGGGGGAAGGTCTGTACACTGAAGCTTTCTTT. It encodes CASSLGVGEGLYTEAFF.